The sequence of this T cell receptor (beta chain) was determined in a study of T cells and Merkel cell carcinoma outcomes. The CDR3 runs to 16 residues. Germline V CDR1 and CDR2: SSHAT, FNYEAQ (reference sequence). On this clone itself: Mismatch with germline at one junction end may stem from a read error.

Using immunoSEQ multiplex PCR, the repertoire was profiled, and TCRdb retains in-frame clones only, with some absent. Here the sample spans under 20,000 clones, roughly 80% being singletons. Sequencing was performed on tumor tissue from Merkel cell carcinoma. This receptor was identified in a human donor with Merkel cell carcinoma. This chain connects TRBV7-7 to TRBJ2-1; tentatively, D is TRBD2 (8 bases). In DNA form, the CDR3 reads TGTGCTAGCACCCAAACCGGGAGGGGGCGGTGGAATGAGCAGTTCTTC. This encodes CASTQTGRGRWNEQFF.